Shown below are 17 T cell receptor beta chains from a single sample sequenced in a study of T cell clonotyping in hematopoietic cell transplantation. This table comes from immunoSEQ multiplex PCR, and its TCRdb copy is limited to in-frame clones, with some not included. The table shows approximately 44,000 clones, with 95% occurring only once. Sequenced input: peripheral blood mononuclear cells. The receptors were sampled from a man younger than 45 in good health. Some clones in this sample may be carry-over from other donors' samples.

The V gene is TRBV4-3, the J gene TRBJ1-2; no clear D. The germline V gene has CDR1 LGHNA and CDR2 YSLEER. CDR3 size: 13 residues. Deletions cut 0 bases from V and 6 bases from J, with 8 bases between. The CDR3 loop reads CASSQDGGDGYTF. CDR3 bases: TGCGCCAGCAGCCAAGATGGCGGGGATGGCTACACCTTC.

This clone appeared once. V gene TRBV7-3 combines with J gene TRBJ2-5, with 7 bases aligning to TRBD1. V lost 5 bases, J lost 1 base, and 4 bases stayed unmatched. CDR1 and CDR2 (germline): SGHTA, FQGTGA. The CDR3 runs to 14 residues. The CDR3 protein is CASSPGTVQETQYF. The CDR3 DNA reads TGTGCCAGCAGCCCCGGGACAGTCCAAGAGACCCAGTACTTC.

The J gene is TRBJ2-7, the V gene TRBV19, with 10 bases that match TRBD1. Trimming took 8 bases from V and 7 from J; bases not matched to a gene: 5. Germline CDR1 LNHDA, CDR2 SQIVND (reference sequence). The CDR3 covers 12 residues. CDR3 sequence reads: CASGTGASEQYF. CDR3 bases: TGTGCCAGTGGGACAGGGGCGAGTGAGCAGTACTTC.

The V and J genes are TRBV25-1 and TRBJ1-5; D unclear. Germline-derived CDR1 and CDR2 are MGHDK and SYGVNS. The V end was cut by 2 bases, the J end by 0 bases, with 8 bases between. The CDR3 consists of 15 residues. CDR3 DNA: TGTGCCAGCAGTGAAACAAGGTATAGCAATCAGCCCCAGCATTTT. Its translation is CASSETRYSNQPQHF.

The chain couples TRBV29-1 to TRBJ1-2, with 8 bases identical to TRBD1. Germline-derived CDR1 and CDR2 are SQVTM and ANQGSEA. The CDR3 length is 12 residues. The junction had 2 bases not matched to a gene; V was cut back by 4 bases and J by 4 bases. This CDR3 reads CSVGTGSYGYTF. As DNA, the CDR3 is TGCAGCGTTGGGACAGGGTCCTATGGCTACACCTTC.

This rearrangement joins TRBV14 to TRBJ1-4; no definite D call. Germline V gene lookup returns CDR1 SGHDN and CDR2 FVKESK. The V gene lost 1 base and the J gene lost 9 bases, with 6 bases spanning the gap. This CDR3 has 12 residues. CDR3 coding DNA: TGTGCCAGCAGCCAAGGCCTGCAAAAACTGTTTTTT. It yields the protein CASSQGLQKLFF.

This clone was counted once. Germline and junction disagree at one end, which may indicate a read error. This chain links TRBV25-1 with TRBJ1-1; D unresolved. Germline V CDR1 and CDR2: MGHDK, SYGVNS. This CDR3 region has 13 residues. CDR3 protein: CASRILENPEAFF. In DNA, the CDR3 is TGTGCCAGCAGGATTTTAGAGAACCCTGAAGCTTTCTTT.

The rearrangement links TRBV6-1 to TRBJ1-6; no definite D call. CDR3 length: 15 amino acids. Germline V lookup: CDR1 MNHNS, CDR2 SASEGT. V shed 2 bases and J shed 10 bases, with 15 bases lying between them. CDR3: CASSERALTGSPLHF. CDR3 bases: TGTGCCAGCAGTGAACGGGCCCTCACCGGGTCACCCCTCCACTTT.

The chain has TRBV29-1 and TRBJ2-2; D remains unclear. Germline CDR1 is SQVTM and CDR2 is ANQGSEA. Trimming took off 6 bases at V and 8 bases at J, with 13 bases between the two ends. CDR3 length: 12 residues. CDR3 protein: CSVPDPQGELFF. CDR3 nucleotides: TGCAGCGTCCCGGACCCGCAAGGGGAGCTGTTTTTT.

This clone appeared a single time. The CDR3 nucleotides read TGTGCCAGCAGTTACTCGAGGACAGGGGGAAACTATGGCTACACCTTC. This translates into CASSYSRTGGNYGYTF. V is TRBV6-5 and J is TRBJ1-2; TRBD1 agrees at 10 bases. The CDR3 has 16 amino acids. V was pared by 0 bases and J by 2 bases, with 3 bases of the junction left unmatched. Germline CDR1 MNHEY, CDR2 SVGAGI.

This chain uses TRBV10-3 with TRBJ1-4, with D maybe TRBD1 (6 bases). V shed 3 bases and J shed 0 bases, with 14 bases lying between them. There are 17 residues in the CDR3. CDR1 and CDR2 (germline): ENHRY, SYGVKD. Written as DNA, the CDR3 is TGTGCCATCAGTGAAGGGGGACCCTACTCAACTAATGAAAAACTGTTTTTT. The encoded protein is CAISEGGPYSTNEKLFF.

As for this clone: Its ends do not fully match the called genes, so a read error is possible. The CDR3 here is CASREEQKTGLAGFYEQYF. CDR3 in DNA: TGTGCCAGCAGGGAAGAACAGAAGACGGGACTAGCGGGATTTTACGAGCAGTACTTC. The rearrangement uses TRBV6-1 and TRBJ2-7, with TRBD2 matching 13 bases. The CDR3 spans 19 residues. Germline loops: CDR1 MNHNS, CDR2 SASEGT.

V is TRBV27 and J is TRBJ1-6; D not certain. The CDR3 has 15 amino acids. V lost 2 bases, J lost 7 bases, and 12 bases lay in between. Per the germline V gene, CDR1 is MNHEY and CDR2 is SMNVEV (reference sequence). CDR3 protein: CASSLEAPDNSPLHF. DNA for the CDR3: TGTGCCAGCAGTTTAGAGGCGCCGGACAATTCACCCCTCCACTTT.

J is TRBJ2-3 and V is TRBV5-1; 8 nucleotides align to TRBD2. J gave up 6 bases and V 4 bases, and 13 bases lay outside the gene matches. The CDR3 runs to 16 residues. The germline V gene encodes CDR1 SGHRS and CDR2 YFSETQ. CDR3 sequence: CASSPTRGSGVDTQYF. DNA for the CDR3: TGCGCCAGCAGCCCCACCCGAGGTAGCGGGGTGGATACGCAGTATTTT.

The chain uses TRBV29-1 and TRBJ1-1; D not certain. Germline loops: CDR1 SQVTM, CDR2 ANQGSEA. Trimming shortened V by 0 bases and J by 1 base, and 9 bases separated the two germline ends. CDR3 length: 14 residues. This CDR3 reads CSVEDWPGNTEAFF. CDR3 coding DNA: TGCAGCGTTGAAGATTGGCCGGGGAACACTGAAGCTTTCTTT. The complete variable domain, with remaining parts taken from reference TRBV29-1 and TRBJ1-1, reads SAVISQKPSRDICQRGTSLTIQCQVDSQVTMMFWYRQQPGQSLTLIATANQGSEATYESGFVIDKFPISRPNLTFSTLTVSNMSPEDSSIYLCSVEDWPGNTEAFFGQGTRLTVV.

This chain uses TRBV18 with TRBJ2-2, with 7 bases fitting TRBD1. Unmatched junction bases numbered 7, after V lost 4 bases and J lost 5 bases. Per germline, CDR1 KGHSH and CDR2 LQKENI. CDR3 length: 15 residues. The CDR3 nucleotides are TGTGCCAGCTCACAGAAGACAGGGAATACCGGGGAGCTGTTTTTT. This gives the protein CASSQKTGNTGELFF.

The V call is TRBV23-1, the J call TRBJ2-7; D ambiguous. TRBV23-1 is filed as an ORF, its function uncertain. The length of the CDR3 is 11 residues. Trimming shortened V by 4 bases and J by 6 bases, and 7 bases separated the two germline ends. The CDR3 protein is CASSPTCEQYF. CDR3 DNA: TGCGCCAGCAGTCCCACTTGCGAGCAGTACTTC.